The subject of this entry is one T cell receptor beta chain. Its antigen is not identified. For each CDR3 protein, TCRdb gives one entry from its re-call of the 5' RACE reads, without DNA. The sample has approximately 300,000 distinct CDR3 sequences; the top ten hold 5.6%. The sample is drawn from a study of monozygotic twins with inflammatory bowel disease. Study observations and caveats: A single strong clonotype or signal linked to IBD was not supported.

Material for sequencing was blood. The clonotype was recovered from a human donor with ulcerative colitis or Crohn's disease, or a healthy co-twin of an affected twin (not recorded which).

CDR3 region: CASSRSESTSGRAAYNEQFF. The rearrangement links TRBV11-2 to TRBJ2-1; TCRdb's D call of TRBD2 is untestable without DNA. The CDR3 consists of 20 residues. Germline V gene data show CDR1 as SGHAT and CDR2 as FQNNGV.